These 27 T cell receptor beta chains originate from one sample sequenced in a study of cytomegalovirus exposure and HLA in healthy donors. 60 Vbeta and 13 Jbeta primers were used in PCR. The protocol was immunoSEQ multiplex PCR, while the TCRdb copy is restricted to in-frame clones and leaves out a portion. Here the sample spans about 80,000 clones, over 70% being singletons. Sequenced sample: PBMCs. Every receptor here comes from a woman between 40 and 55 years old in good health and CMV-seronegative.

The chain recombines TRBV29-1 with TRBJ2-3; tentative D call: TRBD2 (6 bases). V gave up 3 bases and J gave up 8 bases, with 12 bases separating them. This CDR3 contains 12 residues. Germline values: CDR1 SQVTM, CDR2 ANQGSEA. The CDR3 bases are TGCAGCGTTGAGTCCCCCGGGGGTACGCAGTATTTT. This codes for CSVESPGGTQYF.

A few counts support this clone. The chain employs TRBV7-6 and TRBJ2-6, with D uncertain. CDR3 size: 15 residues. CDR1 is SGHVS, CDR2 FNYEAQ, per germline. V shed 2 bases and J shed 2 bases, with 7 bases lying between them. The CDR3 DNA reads TGTGCCAGCAGCTTATCAGTCGCTGGGGCCAACGTCCTGACTTTC. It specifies CASSLSVAGANVLTF.

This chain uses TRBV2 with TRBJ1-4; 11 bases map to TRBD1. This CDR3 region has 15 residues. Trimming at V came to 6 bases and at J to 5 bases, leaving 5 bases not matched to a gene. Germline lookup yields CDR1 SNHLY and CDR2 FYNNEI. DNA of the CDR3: TGTGCCAGCAGAGCCGGACAGGGGGCGAATGAAAAACTGTTTTTT. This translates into CASRAGQGANEKLFF.

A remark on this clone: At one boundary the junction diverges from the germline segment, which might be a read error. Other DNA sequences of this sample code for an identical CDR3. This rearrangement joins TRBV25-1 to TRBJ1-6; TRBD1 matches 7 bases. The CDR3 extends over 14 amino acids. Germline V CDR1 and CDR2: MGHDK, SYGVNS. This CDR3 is CASSGGQYNSPLHF. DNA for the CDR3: TGTGCCAGCAGTGGGGGACAGTATAATTCGCCCCTCCACTTT.

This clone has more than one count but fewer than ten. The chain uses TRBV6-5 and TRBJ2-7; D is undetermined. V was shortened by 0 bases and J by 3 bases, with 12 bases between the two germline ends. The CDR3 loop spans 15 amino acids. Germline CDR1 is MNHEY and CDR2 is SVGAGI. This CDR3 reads CASSYSTQTSYEQYF. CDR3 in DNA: TGTGCCAGCAGTTACTCGACCCAGACAAGCTACGAGCAGTACTTC.

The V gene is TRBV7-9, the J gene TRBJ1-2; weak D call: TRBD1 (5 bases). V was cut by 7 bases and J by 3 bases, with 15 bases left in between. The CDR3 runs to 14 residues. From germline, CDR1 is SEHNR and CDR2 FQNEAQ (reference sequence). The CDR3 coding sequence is TGTGCCAGCACCCAGTTCGGAGGGGACTATGGCTACACCTTC. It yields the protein CASTQFGGDYGYTF.

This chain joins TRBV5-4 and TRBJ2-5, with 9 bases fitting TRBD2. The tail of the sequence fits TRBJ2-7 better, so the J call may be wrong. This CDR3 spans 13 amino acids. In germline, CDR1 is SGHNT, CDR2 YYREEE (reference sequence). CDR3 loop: CASSLAGSYEQYF. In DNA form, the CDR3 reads TGTGCCAGCAGTCTAGCGGGATCGTACGAGCAGTACTTC.

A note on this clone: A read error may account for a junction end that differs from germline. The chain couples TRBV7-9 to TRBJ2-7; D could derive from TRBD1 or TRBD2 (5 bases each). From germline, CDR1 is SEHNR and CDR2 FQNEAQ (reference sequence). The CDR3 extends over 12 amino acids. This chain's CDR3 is CSSSLEGNEQYF. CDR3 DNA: TGTTCCAGCAGCTTAGAGGGGAACGAGCAGTACTTC.

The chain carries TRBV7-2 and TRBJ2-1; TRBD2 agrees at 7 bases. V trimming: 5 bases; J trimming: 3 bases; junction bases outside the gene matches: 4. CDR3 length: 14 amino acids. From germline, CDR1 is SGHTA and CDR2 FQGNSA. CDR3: CASSPTSVYNEQFF. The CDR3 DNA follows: TGTGCCAGCAGCCCAACTAGCGTCTACAATGAGCAGTTCTTC.

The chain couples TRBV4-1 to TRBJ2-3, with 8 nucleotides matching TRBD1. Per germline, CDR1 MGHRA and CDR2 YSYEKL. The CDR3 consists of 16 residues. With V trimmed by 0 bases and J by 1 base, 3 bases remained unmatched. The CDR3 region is CASSQERGQGTDTQYF. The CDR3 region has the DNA TGCGCCAGCAGCCAAGAAAGGGGACAGGGCACAGATACGCAGTATTTT.

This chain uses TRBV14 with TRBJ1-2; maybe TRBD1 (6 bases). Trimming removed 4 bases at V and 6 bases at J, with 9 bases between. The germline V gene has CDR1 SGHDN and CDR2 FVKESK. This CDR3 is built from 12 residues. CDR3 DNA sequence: TGTGCCAGCAGCCCATCAGGGGATGGCTACACCTTC. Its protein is CASSPSGDGYTF.

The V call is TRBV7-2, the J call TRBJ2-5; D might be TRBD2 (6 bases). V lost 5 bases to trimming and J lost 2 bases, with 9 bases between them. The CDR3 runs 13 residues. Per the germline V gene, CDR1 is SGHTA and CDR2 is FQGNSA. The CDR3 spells CASSTGRQETQYF. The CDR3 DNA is TGTGCCAGCAGCACCGGGAGACAAGAGACCCAGTACTTC.

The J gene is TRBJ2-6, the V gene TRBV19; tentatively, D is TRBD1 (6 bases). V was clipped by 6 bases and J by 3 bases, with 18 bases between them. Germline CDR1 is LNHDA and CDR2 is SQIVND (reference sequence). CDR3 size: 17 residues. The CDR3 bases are TGTGCCAGTAGGACGGGACACGATAGGATTGGGGCCAACGTCCTGACTTTC. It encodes CASRTGHDRIGANVLTF.

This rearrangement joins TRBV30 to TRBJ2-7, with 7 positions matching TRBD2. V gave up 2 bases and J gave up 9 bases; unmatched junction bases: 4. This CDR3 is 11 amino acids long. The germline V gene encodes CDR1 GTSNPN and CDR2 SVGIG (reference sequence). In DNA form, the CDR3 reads TGTGCCTGGAGTTGGGGGGAGGGGCAGTACTTC. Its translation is CAWSWGEGQYF.

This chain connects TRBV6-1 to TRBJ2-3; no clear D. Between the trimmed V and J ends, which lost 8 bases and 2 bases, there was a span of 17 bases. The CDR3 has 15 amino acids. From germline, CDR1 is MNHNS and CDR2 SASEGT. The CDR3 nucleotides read TGTGCCAGCGCGAAGCGCAGTGTCGACACAGATACGCAGTATTTT. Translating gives CASAKRSVDTDTQYF.

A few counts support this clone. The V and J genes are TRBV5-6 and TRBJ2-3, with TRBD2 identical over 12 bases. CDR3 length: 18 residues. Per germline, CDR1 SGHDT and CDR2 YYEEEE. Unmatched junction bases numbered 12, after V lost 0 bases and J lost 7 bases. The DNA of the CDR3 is TGTGCCAGCAGCTTGGTGACTAGCGGGAGTACAATTGTGAATACGCAGTATTTT. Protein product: CASSLVTSGSTIVNTQYF.

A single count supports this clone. The CDR3 spells CAWSVSSAGELFF. CDR3 nucleotide sequence: TGTGCCTGGAGTGTCTCTAGCGCCGGGGAGCTGTTTTTT. The gene calls are TRBV30 and TRBJ2-2, with D possibly being TRBD2 (6 bases). V was pared by 0 bases and J by 6 bases, with 8 bases between. The CDR3 sequence is 13 residues long. Germline CDR1 GTSNPN, CDR2 SVGIG (reference sequence). The variable domain in full, with the rest retrieved from reference TRBV30 and TRBJ2-2, is SQTIHQWPATLVQPVGSPLSLECTVEGTSNPNLYWYRQAAGRGLQLLFYSVGIGQISSEVPQNLSASRPQDRQFILSSKKLLLSDSGFYLCAWSVSSAGELFFGEGSRLTVL.

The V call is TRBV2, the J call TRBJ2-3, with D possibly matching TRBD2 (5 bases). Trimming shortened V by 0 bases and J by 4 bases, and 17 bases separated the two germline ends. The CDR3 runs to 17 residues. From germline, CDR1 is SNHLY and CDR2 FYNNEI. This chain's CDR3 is CASSEAWASQSSDTQYF. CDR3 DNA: TGTGCCAGCAGTGAAGCGTGGGCTAGCCAGAGTTCAGATACGCAGTATTTT.

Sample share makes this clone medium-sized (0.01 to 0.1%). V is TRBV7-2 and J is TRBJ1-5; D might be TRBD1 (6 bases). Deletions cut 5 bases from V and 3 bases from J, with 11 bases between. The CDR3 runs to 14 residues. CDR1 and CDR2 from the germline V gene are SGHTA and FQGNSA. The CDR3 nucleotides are TGTGCCAGCAGCGAAACAGGGTTCAATCAGCCCCAGCATTTT. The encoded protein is CASSETGFNQPQHF.

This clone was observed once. CDR3 protein: CASSERVGEQYF. DNA for the CDR3: TGTGCCAGCAGTGAGAGGGTAGGCGAGCAGTACTTC. The chain links TRBV25-1 to TRBJ2-7, with D perhaps TRBD2 (5 bases). This CDR3 is built from 12 residues. Germline lookup yields CDR1 MGHDK and CDR2 SYGVNS. The V end lost 3 bases, the J end lost 6 bases, and 9 bases lay between the germline ends.

CDR3 in DNA: TGTGCCGCCCGGACAGGGGGCGATTCGGGTCAGCCCCAGCATTTT. As protein: CAARTGGDSGQPQHF. The chain is built from TRBV28 and TRBJ1-5, with 11 bases aligning to TRBD1. There are 15 residues in the CDR3. V shed 11 bases, J shed 6 bases, and the junction held 12 bases outside the gene matches. CDR1 and CDR2 (germline): MDHEN, SYDVKM.

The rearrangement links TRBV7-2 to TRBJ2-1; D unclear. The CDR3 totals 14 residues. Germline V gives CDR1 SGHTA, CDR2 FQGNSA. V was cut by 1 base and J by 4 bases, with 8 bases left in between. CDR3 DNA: TGTGCCAGCAGCTTAGAAGGCGGTTACAATGAGCAGTTCTTC. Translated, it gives CASSLEGGYNEQFF. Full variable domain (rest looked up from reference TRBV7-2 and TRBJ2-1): GAGVSQSPSNKVTEKGKDVELRCDPISGHTALYWYRQSLGQGLEFLIYFQGNSAPDKSGLPSDRFSAERTGGSVSTLTIQRTQQEDSAVYLCASSLEGGYNEQFFGPGTRLTVL.

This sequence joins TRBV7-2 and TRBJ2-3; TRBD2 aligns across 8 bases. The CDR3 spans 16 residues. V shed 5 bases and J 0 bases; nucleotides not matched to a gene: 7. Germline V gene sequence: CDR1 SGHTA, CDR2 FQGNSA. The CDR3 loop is CASSKMTSVSTDTQYF. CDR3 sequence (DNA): TGTGCCAGCAGCAAGATGACTAGCGTGAGCACAGATACGCAGTATTTT.

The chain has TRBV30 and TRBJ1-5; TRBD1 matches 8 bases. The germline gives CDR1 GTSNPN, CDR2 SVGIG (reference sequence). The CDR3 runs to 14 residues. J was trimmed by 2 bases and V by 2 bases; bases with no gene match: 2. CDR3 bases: TGTGCCTGGAGTCCACAGGGGGGCAATCAGCCCCAGCATTTT. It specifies CAWSPQGGNQPQHF.

Here the CDR3 reads CASSGYISGYTF. CDR3 in DNA: TGTGCCAGCAGTGGGTACATCTCTGGCTACACCTTC. V is TRBV6-1 and J is TRBJ1-2, with D hard to call. CDR1 is MNHNS and CDR2 is SASEGT in the germline V gene. V lost 4 bases, J lost 7 bases, and 10 bases lay in between. The CDR3 contains 12 residues.

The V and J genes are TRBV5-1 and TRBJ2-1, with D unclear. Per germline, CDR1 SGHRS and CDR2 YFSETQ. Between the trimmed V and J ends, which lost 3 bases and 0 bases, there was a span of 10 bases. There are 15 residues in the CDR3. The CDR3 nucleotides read TGCGCCAGCAGCTACCTTACCAGCTCCTACAATGAGCAGTTCTTC. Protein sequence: CASSYLTSSYNEQFF.

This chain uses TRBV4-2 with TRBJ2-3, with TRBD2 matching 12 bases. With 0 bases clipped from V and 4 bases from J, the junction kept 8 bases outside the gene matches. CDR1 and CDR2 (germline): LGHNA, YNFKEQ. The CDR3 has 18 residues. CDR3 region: CASSQEGWLAGGSDTQYF. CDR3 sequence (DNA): TGTGCCAGCAGCCAAGAAGGTTGGCTAGCGGGGGGGTCAGATACGCAGTATTTT.